The T cell receptor beta chain under discussion was sequenced for a study of regulatory T cells in long-lasting Graves disease. This clonotype appeared many times. Its antigen remains unknown. Arm-PCR of CDR3 regions with iRepertoire HTBI primers generated TCR beta libraries. From the multiplex PCR reads, TCRdb called clonotypes with MiXCR, one entry per CDR3 protein. The sample has around 450,000 distinct CDR3 sequences; 14% to 15% are singletons. Study-wide results and caveats: In persistent patients, shared public clonotypes (more than 2,500) outnumbered those in new patients (roughly 870).

Time point indicated: newly diagnosed GD, antithyroid drugs for less than 3 months. Preparation of the TCR library used RNA extracted from PBMCs. This CDR3 is built from 16 residues. Germline V gene data show CDR1 as SGHRS and CDR2 as YFSETQ. V trimming: 1 base; J trimming: 1 base; junction bases outside the gene matches: 7. Separately, the same data were catalogued under a study of T cells in Graves' hyperthyroidism and ophthalmopathy. This second study notes: Separating ophthalmopathy from stable hyperthyroidism was achieved by a 13 V-J model.

The chain joins TRBV5-1 to TRBJ1-1; TRBD1 matches 7 bases. The sample here was peripheral blood mononuclear cells (PBMCs), taken at new diagnosis, from a patient treated with antithyroid drugs. This receptor was taken from a young woman with Graves disease. The CDR3 sequence is CASSLTITGENTEAFF. CDR3 bases: TGCGCCAGCAGCTTGACCATTACAGGGGAGAACACTGAAGCTTTCTTT.